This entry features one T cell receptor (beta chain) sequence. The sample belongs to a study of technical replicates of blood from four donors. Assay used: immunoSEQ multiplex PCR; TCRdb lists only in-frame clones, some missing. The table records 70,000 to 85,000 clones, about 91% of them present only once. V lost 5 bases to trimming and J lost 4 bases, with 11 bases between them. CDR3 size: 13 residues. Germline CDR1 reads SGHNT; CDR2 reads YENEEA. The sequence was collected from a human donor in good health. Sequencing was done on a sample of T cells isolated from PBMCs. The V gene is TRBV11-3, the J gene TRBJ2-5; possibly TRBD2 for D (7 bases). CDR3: CASSLGGRETQYF. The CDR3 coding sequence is TGTGCCAGCAGCCTGGGGGGGCGAGAGACCCAGTACTTC.